One and the same sample provided the 19 T cell receptor beta chains below, sequenced in a study of cytotoxic CD8 clonotypes in ibrutinib-treated CLL (dated by TCRdb to 2020 to 2023). Library preparation employed the immunoSEQ multiplex PCR assay. TCRdb's version of the immuneACCESS table is confined to in-frame rearrangements and falls short of the full clone set. An unresolved V gene accounts for under half of the shortfall where checked; the remainder is of unknown origin. Here the sample has over 150,000 clones; about two thirds occur a single time. The biggest ten clones account for under 15% of the sample. What this sample's time point label stands for: roughly 2 years on ibrutinib. The material sequenced was PBMCs, taken after 24 months of ibrutinib treatment. These receptors came from a human donor with chronic lymphocytic leukemia.

This rearrangement joins TRBV15 to TRBJ1-2; D call uncertain. V gave up 0 bases and J gave up 4 bases, with 9 bases separating them. CDR1 and CDR2 from the germline V gene are LNHNV and YYDKDF (reference sequence). The length of the CDR3 is 14 residues. This CDR3 is CATSRDRGSYGYTF. The CDR3 DNA reads TGTGCCACCAGCAGAGATCGAGGGAGCTATGGCTACACCTTC. The variable domain in full, with the rest retrieved from reference TRBV15 and TRBJ1-2, is DAMVIQNPRYQVTQFGKPVTLSCSQTLNHNVMYWYQQKSSQAPKLLFHYYDKDFNNEADTPDNFQSRRPNTSFCFLDIRSPGLGDTAMYLCATSRDRGSYGYTFGSGTRLTVV.

This chain joins TRBV5-1 and TRBJ1-4; TRBD1 agrees at 11 bases. Germline loops: CDR1 SGHRS, CDR2 YFSETQ. Trimming took 6 bases from V and 6 from J; bases not matched to a gene: 7. The CDR3 totals 15 residues. The CDR3 DNA reads TGCGCCAGCAATGGACAGGGGGCGGTTGATGAAAAACTGTTTTTT. Protein product: CASNGQGAVDEKLFF.

The genes are TRBV5-1 and TRBJ2-5; the D is unclear. Between the trimmed V and J ends, which lost 2 bases and 1 base, there was a span of 12 bases. Germline CDR1 SGHRS, CDR2 YFSETQ. This CDR3 spans 15 amino acids. This CDR3 reads CASSLNWGPQETQYF. The CDR3 bases are TGCGCCAGCAGCTTAAATTGGGGTCCCCAAGAGACCCAGTACTTC. The variable domain in full, with the rest retrieved from reference TRBV5-1 and TRBJ2-5, is KAGVTQTPRYLIKTRGQQVTLSCSPISGHRSVSWYQQTPGQGLQFLFEYFSETQRNKGNFPGRFSGRQFSNSRSEMNVSTLELGDSALYLCASSLNWGPQETQYFGPGTRLLVL.

The V call is TRBV15, the J call TRBJ2-4; 7 nucleotides agree with TRBD2. Germline lookup yields CDR1 LNHNV and CDR2 YYDKDF (reference sequence). V shed 4 bases, J shed 8 bases, and the junction held 17 bases outside the gene matches. There are 17 residues in the CDR3. CDR3 sequence: CATSIPVRAGVEYIQYF. The DNA for the CDR3 is TGTGCCACCAGCATCCCGGTTAGGGCGGGAGTTGAATACATTCAGTACTTC.

Here the CDR3 reads CATSSKLVSTDTQYF. The CDR3 DNA reads TGTGCCACCAGCAGCAAGTTGGTGAGCACAGATACGCAGTATTTT. This chain connects TRBV15 to TRBJ2-3; D gene unclear. This CDR3 region has 15 residues. Trimming removed 3 bases from V and 0 bases from J, with 10 bases in between. Germline V lookup: CDR1 LNHNV, CDR2 YYDKDF (reference sequence).

This clone was seen a handful of times. V usage is TRBV20-1 and J usage is TRBJ1-4; D is unclear. Deletions cut 6 bases from V and 8 bases from J, with 10 bases between. Germline CDR1 is DFQATT and CDR2 is SNEGSKA (reference sequence). The CDR3 runs to 11 residues. CDR3 DNA: TGCAGTGCCGGCAGATTGGAAAAACTGTTTTTT. It is translated as CSAGRLEKLFF.

The chain employs TRBV7-2 and TRBJ1-3; D gene unclear. The V gene lost 6 bases and the J gene lost 4 bases, with 10 bases spanning the gap. The CDR3 sequence is 13 residues long. Germline V gene data show CDR1 as SGHTA and CDR2 as FQGNSA. Here the CDR3 DNA reads TGTGCCAGCAGTCTCGGAAGGGGAAACACCATATATTTT. It encodes CASSLGRGNTIYF.

The chain carries TRBV5-1 and TRBJ2-6, with TRBD2 identical over 7 bases. V dropped 0 bases and J dropped 0; count of bases not matched to a gene: 0. The germline V gene encodes CDR1 SGHRS and CDR2 YFSETQ. CDR3 length: 16 residues. The CDR3 bases are TGCGCCAGCAGCTTGGGCGGGAGCTCTGGGGCCAACGTCCTGACTTTC. It yields the protein CASSLGGSSGANVLTF.

This clone was detected a few times. The rearrangement joins TRBV27 to TRBJ2-3; D might be TRBD1 or TRBD2, each matching 5 bases. CDR3 length: 17 amino acids. In germline, CDR1 is MNHEY, CDR2 SMNVEV (reference sequence). Between the trimmed V and J ends, which lost 2 bases and 0 bases, there was a span of 15 bases. For the CDR3, the DNA is TGTGCCAGCAGTTTAAGCATGGGGGAGTCCAGCACAGATACGCAGTATTTT. Encoded protein: CASSLSMGESSTDTQYF.

This rearrangement joins TRBV5-1 to TRBJ2-2; D possibly uses TRBD1 or TRBD2 (5 bases each). This CDR3 comprises 14 residues. V shed 3 bases and J shed 6 bases, with 12 bases lying between them. Germline V gene lookup returns CDR1 SGHRS and CDR2 YFSETQ. The CDR3 protein is CASSSFGAPGELFF. The CDR3 coding sequence is TGCGCCAGCAGCTCCTTCGGGGCCCCCGGGGAGCTGTTTTTT.

The gene calls are TRBV4-1 and TRBJ2-7, with 14 bases that match TRBD2. The CDR3 contains 16 residues. The germline CDR1 and CDR2 sequences are MGHRA and YSYEKL. V lost 5 bases to trimming and J lost 7 bases; unmatched junction nucleotides: 10. CDR3 DNA: TGCGCCAGCAGCTTTTCGGGACTAGCGGGAGTGGGTGAGCAGTACTTC. Translation: CASSFSGLAGVGEQYF.

The chain is built from TRBV28 and TRBJ2-7, with D maybe TRBD2 (5 bases). The ends were cut back, 7 bases at V and 0 bases at J, with 13 bases in the middle. CDR3 length: 14 residues. Germline loops: CDR1 MDHEN, CDR2 SYDVKM. CDR3 sequence reads: CASTISGNSYEQYF. DNA of the CDR3: TGTGCCAGCACCATAAGCGGAAACTCCTACGAGCAGTACTTC.

CDR3 bases: TGTGCCTGGAGACAGGGGGTACAAGAGACCCAGTACTTC. Its translation: CAWRQGVQETQYF. The chain recombines TRBV30 with TRBJ2-5, with TRBD1 identical over 8 bases. The CDR3 runs 13 residues. With 3 bases clipped from V and 2 bases from J, the junction kept 2 bases outside the gene matches. The V gene's germline CDR1 is GTSNPN and CDR2 SVGIG (reference sequence).

Notes on this clone: This specimen includes other DNA sequences encoding the same CDR3. The chain carries TRBV10-3 and TRBJ2-1; D perhaps matches TRBD1 (5 bases). V gave up 6 bases and J gave up 9 bases, with 9 bases separating them. Germline CDR1 and CDR2: ENHRY and SYGVKD. This CDR3 has 11 residues. CDR3 sequence: CAISLGVEQFF. The CDR3 DNA sequence: TGTGCCATCAGCCTAGGGGTTGAGCAGTTCTTC.

This sequence joins TRBV29-1 and TRBJ2-7; D is uncertain. The CDR3 covers 13 residues. Germline CDR1 and CDR2: SQVTM and ANQGSEA. V was clipped by 5 bases and J by 0 bases, with 11 bases between them. CDR3 loop: CSVRPQSSYEQYF. CDR3 sequence (DNA): TGCAGCGTTCGGCCCCAGAGCTCCTACGAGCAGTACTTC.

This clone showed up just once. The gene calls are TRBV5-1 and TRBJ2-7; maybe TRBD2 (6 bases). The germline V and J ends were trimmed by 2 bases and 4 bases, with 16 bases remaining between them. The CDR3 extends over 15 amino acids. Germline V gene data show CDR1 as SGHRS and CDR2 as YFSETQ. CDR3 loop: CASSFGVTSAYEQYF. In nucleotides, the CDR3 is TGCGCCAGCAGCTTTGGCGTGACTAGTGCGTACGAGCAGTACTTC.

This clone has more than one count but fewer than ten. The chain has TRBV7-9 and TRBJ2-4; D is undetermined. Germline assignment: CDR1 SEHNR and CDR2 FQNEAQ (reference sequence). Trimming took 2 bases from V and 0 from J, leaving 5 bases between them. The CDR3 totals 14 residues. The CDR3 bases are TGTGCCAGCAGCTTATCACTAGCCAAAAACATTCAGTACTTC. Translation: CASSLSLAKNIQYF.

The rearrangement joins TRBV4-3 to TRBJ2-6; D is ambiguous. V lost 3 bases and J 0 bases, leaving 9 bases between the germline ends. This CDR3 comprises 16 residues. The germline gives CDR1 LGHNA, CDR2 YSLEER. The CDR3 DNA follows: TGCGCCAGCAGCCACATGACGGGCTCTGGGGCCAACGTCCTGACTTTC. Its translation: CASSHMTGSGANVLTF.

The J gene is TRBJ2-1, the V gene TRBV7-2; TRBD1 agrees at 7 bases. Germline values: CDR1 SGHTA, CDR2 FQGNSA. This CDR3 contains 17 residues. Trimming cost V 3 bases and J 4 bases; bases outside gene matches: 12. The CDR3 bases are TGTGCCAGCAGCTTCGCCACTCACAGGGGAACTTACAATGAGCAGTTCTTC. Its translation is CASSFATHRGTYNEQFF.